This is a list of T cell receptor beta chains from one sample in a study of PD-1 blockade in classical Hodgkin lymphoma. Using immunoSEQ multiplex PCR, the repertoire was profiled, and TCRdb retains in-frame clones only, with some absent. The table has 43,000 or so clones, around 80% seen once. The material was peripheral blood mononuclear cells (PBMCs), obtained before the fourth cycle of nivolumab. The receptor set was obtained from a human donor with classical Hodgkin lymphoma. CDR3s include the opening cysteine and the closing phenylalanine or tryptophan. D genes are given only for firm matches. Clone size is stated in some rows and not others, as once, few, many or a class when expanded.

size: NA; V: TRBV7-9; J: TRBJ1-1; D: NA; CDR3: CASSSTAGTEAFF; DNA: TGTGCCAGCAGCTCCACCGCCGGGACTGAAGCTTTCTTT
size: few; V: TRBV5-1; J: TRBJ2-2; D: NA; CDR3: CASSLEGGTNTGELFF; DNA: TGCGCCAGCAGCTTGGAGGGCGGTACGAACACCGGGGAGCTGTTTTTT
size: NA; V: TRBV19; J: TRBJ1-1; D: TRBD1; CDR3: CASSTGGGVMNTEAFF; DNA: TGTGCCAGTAGTACAGGGGGGGGAGTTATGAACACTGAAGCTTTCTTT
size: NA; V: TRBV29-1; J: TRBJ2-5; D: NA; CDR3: CSVGIGVRETQYF; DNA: TGCAGCGTTGGGATTGGGGTTCGGGAGACCCAGTACTTC
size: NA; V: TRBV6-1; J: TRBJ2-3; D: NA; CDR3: CASSQRETDTQYF; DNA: TGTGCCAGCTCACAAAGGGAAACAGATACGCAGTATTTT
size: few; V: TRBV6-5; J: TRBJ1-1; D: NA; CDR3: CASSAARDDTEAFF; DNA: TGTGCCAGCAGTGCGGCAAGGGACGACACTGAAGCTTTCTTT
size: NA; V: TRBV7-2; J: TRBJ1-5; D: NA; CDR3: CASSLQGNQPQHF; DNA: TGTGCCAGCAGCCTCCAGGGTAATCAGCCCCAGCATTTT
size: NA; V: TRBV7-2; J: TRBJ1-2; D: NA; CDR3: CASSPAGRNYGYTF; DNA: TGTGCCAGCAGTCCCGCCGGACGGAACTATGGCTACACCTTC
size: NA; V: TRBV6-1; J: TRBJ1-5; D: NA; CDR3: CASSAWGGYSNQPQHF; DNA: TGTGCCAGCAGTGCTTGGGGGGGTTATAGCAATCAGCCCCAGCATTTT
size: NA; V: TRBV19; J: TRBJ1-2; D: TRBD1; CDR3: CASIETGSMDYGYTF; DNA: TGTGCCAGTATTGAGACAGGGTCAATGGACTATGGCTACACCTTC
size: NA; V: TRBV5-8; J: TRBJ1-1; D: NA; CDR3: CASSLEMWGQGAFF; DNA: TGTGCCAGCAGCTTGGAGATGTGGGGGCAGGGGGCTTTCTTT